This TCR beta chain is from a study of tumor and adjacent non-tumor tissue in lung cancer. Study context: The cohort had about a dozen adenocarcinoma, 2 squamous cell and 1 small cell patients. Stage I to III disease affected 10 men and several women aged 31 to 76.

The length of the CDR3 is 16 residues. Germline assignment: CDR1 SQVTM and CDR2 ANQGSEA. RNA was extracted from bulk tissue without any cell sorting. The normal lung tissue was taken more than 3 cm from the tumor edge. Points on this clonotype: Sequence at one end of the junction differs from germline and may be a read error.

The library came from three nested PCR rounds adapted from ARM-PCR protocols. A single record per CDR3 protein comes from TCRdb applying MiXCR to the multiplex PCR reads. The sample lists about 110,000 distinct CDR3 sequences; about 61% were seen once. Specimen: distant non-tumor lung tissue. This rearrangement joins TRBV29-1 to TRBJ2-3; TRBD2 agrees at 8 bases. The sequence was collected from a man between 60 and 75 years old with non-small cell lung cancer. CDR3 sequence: CSVDLLAEITTDTQYF. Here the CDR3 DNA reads TGCAGTGTTGACCTACTAGCGGAAATTACCACAGATACGCAGTATTTT.